This entry is about one T cell receptor beta chain. Antigen: not known. These data are taken from a study of T cell responses to AZD1222 COVID-19 vaccine. Study background: It was second doses at about 4 or about 12 weeks that were pooled. Study-wide results and caveats: Repertoires were collected only later (after the peak T cell response had occurred).

Trimming took 6 bases from V and 3 from J, leaving 12 bases between them. This CDR3 contains 13 residues. The assay was immunoSEQ multiplex PCR, and TCRdb's table has in-frame clones only and misses some. This repertoire shows some 100,000 clones, just over 90% found once; its top ten account for 20% to 25%. The TCR comes from an adult in good health. V usage is TRBV12-3 or TRBV12-4 and J usage is TRBJ2-7; maybe TRBD1 (6 bases). This material consisted of peripheral blood, taken on day 0 of AZD1222 vaccination. The chain's CDR3 is CASRDTGRYEQYF. CDR3 sequence (DNA): TGTGCCAGCAGAGATACAGGGCGCTACGAGCAGTACTTC.